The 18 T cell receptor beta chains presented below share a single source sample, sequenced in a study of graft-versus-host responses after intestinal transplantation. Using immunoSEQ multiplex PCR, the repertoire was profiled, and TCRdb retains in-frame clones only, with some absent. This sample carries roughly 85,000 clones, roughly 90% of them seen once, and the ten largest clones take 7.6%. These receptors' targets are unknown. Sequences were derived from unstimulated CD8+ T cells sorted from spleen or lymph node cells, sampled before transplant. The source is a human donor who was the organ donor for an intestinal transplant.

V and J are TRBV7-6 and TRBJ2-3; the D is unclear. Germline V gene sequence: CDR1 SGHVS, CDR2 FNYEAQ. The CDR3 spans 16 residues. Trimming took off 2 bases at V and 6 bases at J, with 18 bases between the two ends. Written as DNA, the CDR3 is TGTGCCAGCAGCTTATCGGCCACCCCACACGGCGATACGCAGTATTTT. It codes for CASSLSATPHGDTQYF.

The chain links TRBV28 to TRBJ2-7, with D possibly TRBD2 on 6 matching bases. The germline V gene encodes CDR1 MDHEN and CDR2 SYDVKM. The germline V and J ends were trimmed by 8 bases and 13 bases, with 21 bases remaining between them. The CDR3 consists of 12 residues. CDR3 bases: TGTGCCAGCCGGACACCTTCGGGGGTGAACTACTTC. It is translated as CASRTPSGVNYF. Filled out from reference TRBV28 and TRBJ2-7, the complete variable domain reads DVKVTQSSRYLVKRTGEKVFLECVQDMDHENMFWYRQDPGLGLRLIYFSYDVKMKEKGDIPEGYSVSREKKERFSLILESASTNQTSMYLCASRTPSGVNYFGPGTRLTVT.

In DNA form, the CDR3 reads TGTGCCAGCAGTCCGGGGGGGGCCACTGAAGCTTTCTTT. Residues: CASSPGGATEAFF. J is TRBJ1-1 and V is TRBV7-6; weak D call: TRBD1 (6 bases). Germline assignment: CDR1 SGHVS and CDR2 FNYEAQ. Trimming stripped 6 bases from V and 4 bases from J, with 12 bases between. The CDR3 runs 13 residues.

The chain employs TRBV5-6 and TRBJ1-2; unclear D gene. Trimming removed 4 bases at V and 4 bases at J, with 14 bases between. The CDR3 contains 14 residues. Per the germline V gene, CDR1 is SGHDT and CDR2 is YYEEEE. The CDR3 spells CASSLLESSYGYTF. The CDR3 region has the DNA TGTGCCAGCAGCCTTTTGGAGTCTTCCTATGGCTACACCTTC.

The CDR3 loop is CATESGTSLTDTQYF. The CDR3 nucleotides are TGCGCCACCGAATCCGGGACTAGCCTCACAGATACGCAGTATTTT. The chain recombines TRBV5-1 with TRBJ2-3; 9 nucleotides align to TRBD2. Losses at the gene ends were 9 bases for V and 2 bases for J; bases not matched to a gene: 10. CDR1 and CDR2 from the germline V gene are SGHRS and YFSETQ. The CDR3 covers 15 residues.

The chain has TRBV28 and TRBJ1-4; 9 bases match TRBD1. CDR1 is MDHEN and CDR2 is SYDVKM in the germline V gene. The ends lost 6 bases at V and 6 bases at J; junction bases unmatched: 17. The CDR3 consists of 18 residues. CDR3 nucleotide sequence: TGTGCCAGCAGCGGAGATGGGACAGGGACAGTAGCGGATGAAAAACTGTTTTTT. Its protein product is CASSGDGTGTVADEKLFF.

In DNA, the CDR3 is TGCGCCAGCAGCCAAAGGGAGAGGAGCTCCTACAATGAGCAGTTCTTC. Protein product: CASSQRERSSYNEQFF. The chain joins TRBV5-1 to TRBJ2-1; perhaps TRBD2 as D (5 bases). The V gene lost 4 bases and the J gene lost 0 bases, with 14 bases spanning the gap. Germline V gene data show CDR1 as SGHRS and CDR2 as YFSETQ. The length of the CDR3 is 16 residues.

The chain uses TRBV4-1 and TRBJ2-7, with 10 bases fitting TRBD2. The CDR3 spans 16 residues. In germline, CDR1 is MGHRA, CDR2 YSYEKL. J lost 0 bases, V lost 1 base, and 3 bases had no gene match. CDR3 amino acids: CASSQALAGVSYEQYF. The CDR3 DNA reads TGCGCCAGCAGCCAAGCTCTAGCGGGGGTCTCCTACGAGCAGTACTTC.

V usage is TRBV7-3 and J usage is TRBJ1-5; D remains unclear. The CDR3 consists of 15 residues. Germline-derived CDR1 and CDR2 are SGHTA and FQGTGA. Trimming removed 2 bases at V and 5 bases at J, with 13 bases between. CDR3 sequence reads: CASSLGPTGDQPQHF. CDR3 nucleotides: TGTGCCAGCAGCTTAGGACCGACCGGGGATCAGCCCCAGCATTTT.

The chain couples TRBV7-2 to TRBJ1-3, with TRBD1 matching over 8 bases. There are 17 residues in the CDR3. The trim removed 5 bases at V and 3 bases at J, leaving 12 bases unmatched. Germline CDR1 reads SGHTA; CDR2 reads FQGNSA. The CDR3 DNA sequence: TGTGCCAGCAGCCCCCACTTGGACAGGGTGGGTGGAAACACCATATATTTT. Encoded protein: CASSPHLDRVGGNTIYF.

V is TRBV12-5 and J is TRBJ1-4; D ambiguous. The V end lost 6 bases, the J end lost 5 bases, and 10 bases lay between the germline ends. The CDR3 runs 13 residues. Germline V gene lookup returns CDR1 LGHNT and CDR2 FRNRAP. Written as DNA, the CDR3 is TGTGCTAGTGGCTTAGTTGACAATGAAAAACTGTTTTTT. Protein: CASGLVDNEKLFF.

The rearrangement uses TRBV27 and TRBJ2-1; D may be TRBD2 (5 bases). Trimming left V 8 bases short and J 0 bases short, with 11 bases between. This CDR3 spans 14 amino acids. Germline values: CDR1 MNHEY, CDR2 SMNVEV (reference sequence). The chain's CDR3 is CASGMAGSYNEQFF. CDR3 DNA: TGTGCCAGCGGGATGGCGGGCTCCTACAATGAGCAGTTCTTC.

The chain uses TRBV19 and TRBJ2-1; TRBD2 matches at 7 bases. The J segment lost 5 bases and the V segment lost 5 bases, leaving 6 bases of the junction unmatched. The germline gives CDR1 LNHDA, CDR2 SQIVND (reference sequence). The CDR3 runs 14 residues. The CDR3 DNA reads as TGTGCCAGTAGTCATCGGGAGGATCACAATGAGCAGTTCTTC. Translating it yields CASSHREDHNEQFF.

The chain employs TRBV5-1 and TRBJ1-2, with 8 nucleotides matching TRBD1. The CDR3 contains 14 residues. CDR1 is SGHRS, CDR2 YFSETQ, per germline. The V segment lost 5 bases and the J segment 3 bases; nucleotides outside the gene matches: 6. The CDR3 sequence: CASRGQGAHYGYTF. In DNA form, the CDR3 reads TGCGCCAGCAGAGGGCAGGGGGCTCACTATGGCTACACCTTC.

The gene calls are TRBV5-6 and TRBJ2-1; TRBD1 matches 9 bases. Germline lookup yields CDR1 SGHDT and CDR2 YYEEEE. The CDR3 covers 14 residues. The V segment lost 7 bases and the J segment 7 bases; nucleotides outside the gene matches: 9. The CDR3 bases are TGTGCCAGCGGCCTGGGACAGGGTCGAAATGAGCAGTTCTTC. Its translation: CASGLGQGRNEQFF.

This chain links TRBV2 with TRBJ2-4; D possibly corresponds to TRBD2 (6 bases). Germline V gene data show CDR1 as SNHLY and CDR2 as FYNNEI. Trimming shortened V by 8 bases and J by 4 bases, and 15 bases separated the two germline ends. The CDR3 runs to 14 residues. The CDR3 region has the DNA TGTGCCAGCCAGACTTCGGGACTTAAAAACATTCAGTACTTC. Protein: CASQTSGLKNIQYF.

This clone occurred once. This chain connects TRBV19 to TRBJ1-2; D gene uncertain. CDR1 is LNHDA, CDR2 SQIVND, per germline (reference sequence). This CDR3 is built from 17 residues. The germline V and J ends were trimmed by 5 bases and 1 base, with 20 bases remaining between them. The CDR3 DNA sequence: TGTGCCAGTAGTTTAAGGACGTTAAGGTTCATTAACTATGGCTACACCTTC. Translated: CASSLRTLRFINYGYTF.

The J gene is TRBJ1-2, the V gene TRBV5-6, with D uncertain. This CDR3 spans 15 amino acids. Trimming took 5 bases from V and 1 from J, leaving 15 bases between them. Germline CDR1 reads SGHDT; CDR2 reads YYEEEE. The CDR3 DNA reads TGTGCCAGCAGTGGTGTAACACACCTTAACTATGGCTACACCTTC. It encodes CASSGVTHLNYGYTF.